What follows are 15 T cell receptor beta chains derived from one specimen sequenced in a study of post-analysis software for immune sequencing data. These receptors are not linked to any known antigen. General study points: A handful of TRBV segments occurring more often in patients than controls included TRBV5-6, TRBV5-1 and TRBV20-1.

Unique molecular identifiers had been added to the TCR beta cDNA libraries. TCRdb recomputed calls from the PCR reads with MiXCR, one row per CDR3 protein. Of approximately 730,000 distinct CDR3 sequences listed, about 27% are singletons. Sequenced sample: blood. These receptors were obtained from a girl aged 10 to 17 with multiple sclerosis.

In regard to this clonotype: At one of its ends the junction is not consistent with the germline gene, which may arise from a read error. The chain couples TRBV5-1 to TRBJ2-3; 9 nucleotides align to TRBD1. The CDR3 covers 16 residues. The germline V gene has CDR1 SGHRS and CDR2 YFSETQ. CDR3 bases: TGCGCCAGCAGCTTACCGGGACAGGGAACCACAGATGCGCAGTATTTT. Its translation: CASSLPGQGTTDAQYF.

The chain joins TRBV12-3 or TRBV12-4 to TRBJ1-2, with a weak D call TRBD1 (6 bases). The CDR3 has 15 residues. The V end lost 8 bases, the J end lost 0 bases, and 16 bases lay between the germline ends. Here the CDR3 reads CASGRETGSNYGYTF. CDR3 coding DNA: TGTGCCAGCGGGCGGGAGACAGGATCTAACTATGGCTACACCTTC.

This chain connects TRBV3-1 to TRBJ1-1; unclear D gene. Trimming removed 4 bases at V and 4 bases at J, with 10 bases between. This CDR3 has 13 amino acids. Germline-derived CDR1 and CDR2 are LGHDT and YNNKEL (reference sequence). CDR3 residues: CASSRRPFTEAFF. Here the CDR3 DNA reads TGTGCCAGCAGCCGGAGGCCGTTCACTGAAGCTTTCTTT.

The CDR3 is CASSLRDSEQFF. Here the CDR3 DNA reads TGTGCCAGCAGCCTCCGGGACAGTGAGCAGTTCTTC. The J gene is TRBJ2-1, the V gene TRBV28, with 7 bases fitting TRBD1. J lost 9 bases, V lost 6 bases, and 5 bases had no gene match. The CDR3 covers 12 residues. Germline V gene data show CDR1 as MDHEN and CDR2 as SYDVKM. The entire variable domain, with the rest obtained from reference TRBV28 and TRBJ2-1, is as follows: DVKVTQSSRYLVKRTGEKVFLECVQDMDHENMFWYRQDPGLGLRLIYFSYDVKMKEKGDIPEGYSVSREKKERFSLILESASTNQTSMYLCASSLRDSEQFFGPGTRLTVL.

This clonotype appeared a few times. The chain combines TRBV24-1 with TRBJ2-7; 8 positions agree with TRBD2. Per the germline V gene, CDR1 is KGHDR and CDR2 is SFDVKD. There are 15 residues in the CDR3. Trimming removed 4 bases from V and 4 bases from J; junction bases left unmatched: 8. CDR3 in DNA: TGTGCCACCAGTGACCCAAGCGGGAGAGCTTACGAGCAGTACTTC. Protein product: CATSDPSGRAYEQYF.

A remark on this clonotype: One end of the junction fails to match germline, which may point to a read error. This chain links TRBV4-2 with TRBJ2-3; D not resolved. The CDR3 is made up of 13 amino acids. The germline CDR1 and CDR2 sequences are LGHNA and YNFKEQ. The DNA of the CDR3 is TGTGCCAGCAGCCAAGACCAAACAGATACGCGGTATTTT. It translates to CASSQDQTDTRYF.

This chain uses TRBV6-1 with TRBJ1-2; no firm D call. V was pared by 3 bases and J by 5 bases, with 28 bases between. CDR3 size: 19 residues. Germline lookup yields CDR1 MNHNS and CDR2 SASEGT. The CDR3 is CASSEVSLVWGSLVYGYTF. CDR3 DNA: TGTGCCAGCAGTGAGGTCTCTTTGGTATGGGGATCACTTGTTTATGGCTACACCTTC.

This clonotype turned up a few times. The rearrangement joins TRBV12-3 or TRBV12-4 to TRBJ2-5; D not resolved. The CDR3 has 15 residues. V dropped 5 bases and J dropped 5 bases, with 18 bases sitting between them. Here the CDR3 DNA reads TGTGCCAGCAGTAAACCGGGCCCCCTTGGGGAGACCCAGTACTTC. Encoded protein: CASSKPGPLGETQYF.

The chain recombines TRBV7-2 with TRBJ1-1; the D is unclear. V lost 5 bases to trimming and J lost 7 bases, with 14 bases between them. Germline CDR1 SGHTA, CDR2 FQGNSA. The CDR3 loop spans 13 amino acids. For the CDR3, the DNA is TGTGCCAGCAGCCGAGGGAGAGGGTATGAAGCTTTCTTT. It encodes CASSRGRGYEAFF.

The chain is built from TRBV5-1 and TRBJ1-4, with D maybe TRBD1 (6 bases). This CDR3 spans 17 amino acids. Germline V gives CDR1 SGHRS, CDR2 YFSETQ. V lost 4 bases, J lost 8 bases, and 24 bases lay in between. The CDR3 reads CASSRNIRQVAEEKLFF. The CDR3 DNA is TGCGCCAGCAGCCGGAACATTCGACAGGTCGCGGAAGAAAAACTGTTTTTT. The complete variable domain, with remaining parts taken from reference TRBV5-1 and TRBJ1-4, reads KAGVTQTPRYLIKTRGQQVTLSCSPISGHRSVSWYQQTPGQGLQFLFEYFSETQRNKGNFPGRFSGRQFSNSRSEMNVSTLELGDSALYLCASSRNIRQVAEEKLFFGSGTQLSVL.

The chain links TRBV20-1 to TRBJ1-5; D might be TRBD1 (5 bases). The germline V and J ends were trimmed by 6 bases and 5 bases, with 17 bases remaining between them. The CDR3 length is 14 residues. Per germline, CDR1 DFQATT and CDR2 SNEGSKA (reference sequence). CDR3 nucleotides: TGCAGTGCCACATCCCCGGGGGAGGATCAGCCCCAGCATTTT. This gives the protein CSATSPGEDQPQHF.

V gene TRBV29-1 combines with J gene TRBJ2-3; possibly TRBD2 for D (6 bases). V lost 3 bases to trimming and J lost 4 bases, with 11 bases between them. From germline, CDR1 is SQVTM and CDR2 ANQGSEA. The CDR3 has 13 amino acids. The CDR3 sequence: CSVDGGAADTQYF. CDR3 coding DNA: TGCAGCGTTGACGGCGGGGCTGCAGATACGCAGTATTTT.

The chain couples TRBV5-1 to TRBJ1-2, with 8 nucleotides matching TRBD1. From germline, CDR1 is SGHRS and CDR2 YFSETQ. Trimming removed 4 bases from V and 4 bases from J; junction bases left unmatched: 6. The CDR3 loop spans 14 amino acids. The CDR3 spells CASSRTGMSYGYTF. In DNA, the CDR3 is TGCGCCAGCAGCCGGACAGGGATGTCCTATGGCTACACCTTC. The full variable domain, with the rest looked up from reference TRBV5-1 and TRBJ1-2, is KAGVTQTPRYLIKTRGQQVTLSCSPISGHRSVSWYQQTPGQGLQFLFEYFSETQRNKGNFPGRFSGRQFSNSRSEMNVSTLELGDSALYLCASSRTGMSYGYTFGSGTRLTVV.

The chain uses TRBV7-2 and TRBJ2-2; 9 nucleotides align to TRBD1. Germline V lookup: CDR1 SGHTA, CDR2 FQGNSA. The CDR3 consists of 16 residues. V trimming: 3 bases; J trimming: 5 bases; junction bases outside the gene matches: 7. The CDR3, as DNA: TGTGCCAGCAGCTTTTTCCGGGACAGGGCAACCGGGGAGCTGTTTTTT. Amino acids: CASSFFRDRATGELFF.

Comments on this clonotype: This clone may be a read error of a much larger clone one base away. The V gene is TRBV10-2, the J gene TRBJ2-5; 10 bases align to TRBD2. Germline lookup yields CDR1 WSHSY and CDR2 SAAADI. The CDR3 has 15 amino acids. The CDR3, as DNA: TGCGCCAGCAGTGAGTCTGTTCTAGCGGGAGAGTCCCAGTACTTC. It codes for CASSESVLAGESQYF.